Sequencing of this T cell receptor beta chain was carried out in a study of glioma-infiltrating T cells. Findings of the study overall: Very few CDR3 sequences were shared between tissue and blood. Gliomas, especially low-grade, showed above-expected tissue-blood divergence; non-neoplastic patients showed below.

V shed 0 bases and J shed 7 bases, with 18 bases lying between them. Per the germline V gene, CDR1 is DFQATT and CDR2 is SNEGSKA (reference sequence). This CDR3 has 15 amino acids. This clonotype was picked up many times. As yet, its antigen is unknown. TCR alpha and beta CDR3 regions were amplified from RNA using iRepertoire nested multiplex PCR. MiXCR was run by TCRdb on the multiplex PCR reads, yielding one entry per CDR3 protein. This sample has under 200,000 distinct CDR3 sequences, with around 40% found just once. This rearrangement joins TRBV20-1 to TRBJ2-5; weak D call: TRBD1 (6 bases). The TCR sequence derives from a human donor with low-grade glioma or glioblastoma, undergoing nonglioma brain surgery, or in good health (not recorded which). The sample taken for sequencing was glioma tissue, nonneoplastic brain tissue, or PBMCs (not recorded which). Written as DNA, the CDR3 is TGCAGTGCTAGAGATCTCGGACGGGGCAGGGGGACCCAGTACTTC. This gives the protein CSARDLGRGRGTQYF.